Reported below is one T cell receptor beta chain. One end of the junction varies from germline; a read error may be responsible. The CDR3 is 15 residues long. The germline gives CDR1 SSHAT, CDR2 FNYEAQ (reference sequence). This sample is part of a study of blood T cell repertoires in COVID-19. Sequencing was performed with immunoSEQ multiplex PCR; in TCRdb, only in-frame clones are kept and a portion is missing. The sample holds approximately 94,000 clones; around nine tenths are singletons and the top ten take around 4%. The rearrangement links TRBV7-7 to TRBJ2-1; no firm D call. This TCR came from a woman aged 50 to 60 in a cohort sampled during active COVID-19. Sequenced material: peripheral blood. The CDR3 DNA reads as TGTGCTAGCAGCTTAGCTGCCGAGAGCTACAATGAGCAGTTCTTC. Protein: CASSLAAESYNEQFF.